This is a list of T cell receptor beta chains from one sample in a study of blood T cell repertoires in COVID-19. The protocol was immunoSEQ multiplex PCR, while the TCRdb copy is restricted to in-frame clones and leaves out a portion. The table includes approximately 90,000 clones, about 86% detected once. Sequenced sample: peripheral blood. The receptor source for this set is a man aged 55 to 70 with acute or convalescent COVID-19. Both conserved end residues are part of each CDR3. The D gene is left open where the match is weak. Rows give clone size only sometimes, using once, few, many, or a class for an expanded clone.

J gene: TRBJ2-5; clone size: NA; V gene: TRBV18; D gene: NA; CDR3 protein: CASSMAGWRETQYF; CDR3 DNA: TGTGCCAGCTCCATGGCGGGATGGCGAGAGACCCAGTACTTC
J gene: TRBJ1-4; clone size: NA; V gene: TRBV6-5; D gene: NA; CDR3 protein: CASSSPIREKLFF; CDR3 DNA: TGTGCCAGCAGTTCGCCTATCAGGGAAAAACTGTTTTTT
J gene: TRBJ2-7; clone size: NA; V gene: TRBV21-1; D gene: NA; CDR3 protein: CASSHPPQGRTGGTHEQYF; CDR3 DNA: TGTGCCAGCAGTCATCCCCCGCAGGGGAGGACAGGGGGCACCCACGAGCAGTACTTC
J gene: TRBJ1-3; clone size: NA; V gene: TRBV7-2; D gene: TRBD1; CDR3 protein: CASSFRQGFPNFSGNTIYF; CDR3 DNA: TGTGCCAGCAGCTTTCGACAGGGTTTTCCCAATTTCTCTGGAAACACCATATATTTT
J gene: TRBJ2-7; clone size: NA; V gene: TRBV6-5; D gene: TRBD1; CDR3 protein: CASSRDRDYEQYF; CDR3 DNA: TGTGCCAGCAGCCGGGACAGGGACTACGAGCAGTACTTC
J gene: TRBJ1-3; clone size: NA; V gene: TRBV18; D gene: TRBD1; CDR3 protein: CASSGTELYSGNTIYF; CDR3 DNA: TGTGCCAGCTCTGGGACAGAGCTATACTCTGGAAACACCATATATTTT
J gene: TRBJ1-2; clone size: few; V gene: TRBV29-1; D gene: TRBD1; CDR3 protein: CSLVVREGAGDGYTF; CDR3 DNA: TGCAGCCTGGTAGTGCGAGAGGGGGCTGGGGATGGCTACACCTTC
J gene: TRBJ2-7; clone size: NA; V gene: TRBV7-8; D gene: NA; CDR3 protein: CASSLGDMLIRVSYEQYF; CDR3 DNA: TGTGCCAGCAGCTTAGGGGATATGCTTATCAGGGTCTCCTACGAGCAGTACTTC
J gene: TRBJ2-7; clone size: NA; V gene: TRBV27; D gene: TRBD2; CDR3 protein: CASSIRTSGRAGGSYEQYF; CDR3 DNA: TGTGCCAGCAGTATAAGGACTAGCGGGAGGGCGGGAGGTTCCTACGAGCAGTACTTC
J gene: TRBJ2-5; clone size: NA; V gene: TRBV6-6; D gene: TRBD2; CDR3 protein: CASSQLAGQETQYF; CDR3 DNA: TGTGCCAGCAGTCAATTAGCGGGGCAAGAGACCCAGTACTTC
J gene: TRBJ2-1; clone size: NA; V gene: TRBV29-1; D gene: NA; CDR3 protein: CSVAGIRDEQFF; CDR3 DNA: TGCAGCGTTGCAGGGATAAGGGATGAGCAGTTCTTC
J gene: TRBJ1-1; clone size: NA; V gene: TRBV5-1; D gene: NA; CDR3 protein: CASSLDYTEAFF; CDR3 DNA: TGCGCCAGCAGCTTGGACTACACTGAAGCTTTCTTT
J gene: TRBJ1-1; clone size: NA; V gene: TRBV30; D gene: TRBD1; CDR3 protein: CAWKHGQGNTEAFF; CDR3 DNA: TGTGCCTGGAAACACGGACAGGGGAACACTGAAGCTTTCTTT
J gene: TRBJ2-1; clone size: NA; V gene: TRBV29-1; D gene: TRBD2; CDR3 protein: CSVDGLAVYNEQFF; CDR3 DNA: TGCAGCGTTGACGGCCTAGCGGTATACAATGAGCAGTTCTTC
J gene: TRBJ1-6; clone size: NA; V gene: TRBV4-1; D gene: TRBD1; CDR3 protein: CASSPDRLSSYNSPLHF; CDR3 DNA: TGCGCCAGCAGCCCGGACAGGCTTAGCTCCTATAATTCACCCCTCCACTTT
J gene: TRBJ1-1; clone size: NA; V gene: TRBV27; D gene: NA; CDR3 protein: CASSSREDTEAFF; CDR3 DNA: TGTGCCAGCAGCTCCAGGGAGGATACTGAAGCTTTCTTT
J gene: TRBJ2-7; clone size: NA; V gene: TRBV9; D gene: TRBD2; CDR3 protein: CASSVGLASSYEQYF; CDR3 DNA: TGTGCCAGCAGCGTCGGACTAGCGAGCTCCTACGAGCAGTACTTC
J gene: TRBJ1-2; clone size: once; V gene: TRBV29-1; D gene: TRBD1; CDR3 protein: CSVEGTGGGYGYTF; CDR3 DNA: TGCAGCGTTGAAGGGACAGGGGGCGGCTATGGCTACACCTTC
J gene: TRBJ1-3; clone size: few; V gene: TRBV6-5; D gene: NA; CDR3 protein: CASSRTGITGNTIYF; CDR3 DNA: TGTGCCAGCAGCCGTACAGGGATTACTGGAAACACCATATATTTT
J gene: TRBJ1-1; clone size: NA; V gene: TRBV7-2; D gene: TRBD1; CDR3 protein: CASSTRGTGALGYTEAFF; CDR3 DNA: TGTGCCAGCAGCACCCGAGGGACAGGGGCCCTAGGGTACACTGAAGCTTTCTTT
J gene: TRBJ2-7; clone size: NA; V gene: TRBV19; D gene: TRBD1; CDR3 protein: CASSITGTALYEQYF; CDR3 DNA: TGTGCCAGTAGTATAACCGGGACAGCCCTCTACGAGCAGTACTTC
J gene: TRBJ2-1; clone size: few; V gene: TRBV19; D gene: TRBD2; CDR3 protein: CASRQGASGSFEQFF; CDR3 DNA: TGTGCCAGTCGCCAGGGGGCTAGCGGGAGTTTTGAGCAGTTCTTC
J gene: TRBJ2-7; clone size: NA; V gene: TRBV2; D gene: NA; CDR3 protein: CASSGSGAYEQYF; CDR3 DNA: TGTGCCAGCAGTGGTAGCGGAGCCTACGAGCAGTACTTC
J gene: TRBJ1-3; clone size: NA; V gene: TRBV2; D gene: NA; CDR3 protein: CARSRTSSSGNTIYF; CDR3 DNA: TGTGCCAGGTCACGTACCAGTTCCTCTGGAAACACCATATATTTT
J gene: TRBJ2-1; clone size: NA; V gene: TRBV7-2; D gene: TRBD1; CDR3 protein: CASSLGRTGQFF; CDR3 DNA: TGTGCCAGCAGCTTAGGGAGGACAGGGCAGTTCTTC
J gene: TRBJ1-1; clone size: NA; V gene: TRBV6-5; D gene: TRBD1; CDR3 protein: CASSYYGQGIAEAFF; CDR3 DNA: TGTGCCAGCAGTTACTATGGACAGGGGATCGCTGAAGCTTTCTTT
J gene: TRBJ2-7; clone size: NA; V gene: TRBV19; D gene: TRBD2; CDR3 protein: CASSRSSGTSSYEQYF; CDR3 DNA: TGTGCCAGTAGTAGATCTAGCGGGACGAGCTCCTACGAGCAGTACTTC
J gene: TRBJ1-1; clone size: NA; V gene: TRBV24-1; D gene: TRBD1; CDR3 protein: CATIKDRAKNTEAFF; CDR3 DNA: TGTGCCACCATCAAGGACAGGGCAAAGAACACTGAAGCTTTCTTT
J gene: TRBJ2-7; clone size: once; V gene: TRBV5-1; D gene: TRBD1; CDR3 protein: CASSWGQGAAEQYF; CDR3 DNA: TGCGCCAGCAGCTGGGGACAGGGGGCCGCCGAGCAGTACTTC
J gene: TRBJ2-1; clone size: few; V gene: TRBV2; D gene: TRBD1; CDR3 protein: CATRPVTGAYNEQFF; CDR3 DNA: TGTGCCACACGACCCGTGACAGGGGCGTACAATGAGCAGTTCTTC
J gene: TRBJ1-1; clone size: NA; V gene: TRBV10-2; D gene: NA; CDR3 protein: CASSVIIGMNTEAFF; CDR3 DNA: TGCGCCAGCAGTGTTATCATCGGGATGAACACTGAAGCTTTCTTT
J gene: TRBJ1-6; clone size: NA; V gene: TRBV19; D gene: NA; CDR3 protein: CASSRQSDLNSPLHF; CDR3 DNA: TGTGCCAGTAGTAGACAGTCCGACCTAAATTCACCCCTCCACTTT
J gene: TRBJ1-2; clone size: once; V gene: TRBV19; D gene: NA; CDR3 protein: CASSHQFTVYTF; CDR3 DNA: TGTGCCAGTAGTCATCAATTCACGGTCTACACCTTC
J gene: TRBJ2-3; clone size: NA; V gene: TRBV27; D gene: NA; CDR3 protein: CASSSYDYGSDTQYF; CDR3 DNA: TGTGCCAGCAGTTCCTACGACTACGGTTCCGATACGCAGTATTTT
J gene: TRBJ2-1; clone size: NA; V gene: TRBV7-2; D gene: TRBD2; CDR3 protein: CASSSPTSSSYNEQFF; CDR3 DNA: TGTGCCAGCAGCTCACCGACTAGCTCCTCCTACAATGAGCAGTTCTTC
J gene: TRBJ1-2; clone size: once; V gene: TRBV19; D gene: NA; CDR3 protein: CASSEQGHGGYTF; CDR3 DNA: TGTGCCAGTAGTGAACAGGGCCACGGGGGCTACACCTTC
J gene: TRBJ2-1; clone size: NA; V gene: TRBV5-1; D gene: NA; CDR3 protein: CASRSKGPDGREQFF; CDR3 DNA: TGCGCCAGCAGAAGTAAGGGGCCGGACGGACGCGAGCAGTTCTTC
J gene: TRBJ2-5; clone size: NA; V gene: TRBV12-5; D gene: TRBD2; CDR3 protein: CASGPGLAGGLETQYF; CDR3 DNA: TGTGCTAGTGGCCCCGGACTAGCGGGGGGCTTAGAGACCCAGTACTTC
J gene: TRBJ2-3; clone size: NA; V gene: TRBV7-3; D gene: NA; CDR3 protein: CASSFLGATDTQYF; CDR3 DNA: TGTGCCAGCAGCTTTCTAGGAGCCACAGATACGCAGTATTTT
J gene: TRBJ1-4; clone size: NA; V gene: TRBV27; D gene: NA; CDR3 protein: CASRDHAGSTNEKLFF; CDR3 DNA: TGTGCCAGCAGGGACCACGCAGGGTCTACTAATGAAAAACTGTTTTTT
J gene: TRBJ1-3; clone size: NA; V gene: TRBV19; D gene: TRBD1; CDR3 protein: CASKDERRDRGHSGNTIYF; CDR3 DNA: TGTGCCAGTAAAGACGAGAGAAGGGACAGGGGGCACTCTGGAAACACCATATATTTT
J gene: TRBJ1-4; clone size: NA; V gene: TRBV9; D gene: TRBD1; CDR3 protein: CASSGDRDEKLFF; CDR3 DNA: TGTGCCAGCAGCGGGGACAGGGATGAAAAACTGTTTTTT
J gene: TRBJ1-5; clone size: NA; V gene: TRBV10-3; D gene: NA; CDR3 protein: CAAGRGDSNQPQHF; CDR3 DNA: TGTGCCGCGGGGAGGGGCGATAGCAATCAGCCCCAGCATTTT
J gene: TRBJ2-1; clone size: once; V gene: TRBV7-2; D gene: NA; CDR3 protein: CASSLGFGEVPYNEQFF; CDR3 DNA: TGTGCCAGCAGCTTAGGGTTCGGAGAGGTACCCTACAATGAGCAGTTCTTC
J gene: TRBJ1-6; clone size: few; V gene: TRBV6-5; D gene: NA; CDR3 protein: CASSYSGFEGYPLHF; CDR3 DNA: TGTGCCAGCAGTTACTCTGGGTTCGAGGGATACCCCCTCCACTTT
J gene: TRBJ2-5; clone size: NA; V gene: TRBV2; D gene: TRBD2; CDR3 protein: CASSEGLAGSKIQETQYF; CDR3 DNA: TGTGCCAGCAGTGAAGGACTAGCGGGGTCCAAAATCCAAGAGACCCAGTACTTC
J gene: TRBJ1-2; clone size: NA; V gene: TRBV19; D gene: NA; CDR3 protein: CASRQANYGYTF; CDR3 DNA: TGTGCCAGTAGACAGGCTAACTATGGCTACACCTTC
J gene: TRBJ1-6; clone size: few; V gene: TRBV4-3; D gene: NA; CDR3 protein: CASSQTAGSPLHF; CDR3 DNA: TGCGCCAGCAGTCAGACAGCGGGATCACCCCTCCACTTT
J gene: TRBJ2-2; clone size: NA; V gene: TRBV19; D gene: NA; CDR3 protein: CASSIKSGAGELFF; CDR3 DNA: TGTGCCAGTAGTATAAAATCGGGGGCCGGGGAGCTGTTTTTT